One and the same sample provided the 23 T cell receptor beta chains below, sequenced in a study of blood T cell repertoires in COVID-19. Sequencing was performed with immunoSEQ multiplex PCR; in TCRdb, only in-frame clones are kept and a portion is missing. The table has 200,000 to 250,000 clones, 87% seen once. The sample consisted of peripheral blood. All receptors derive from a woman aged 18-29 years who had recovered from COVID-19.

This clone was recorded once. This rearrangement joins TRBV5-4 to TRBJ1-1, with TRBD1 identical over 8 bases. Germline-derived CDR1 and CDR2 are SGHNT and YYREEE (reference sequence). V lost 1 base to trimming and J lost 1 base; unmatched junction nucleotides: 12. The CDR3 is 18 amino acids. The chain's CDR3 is CASSLSSGQGAGNTEAFF. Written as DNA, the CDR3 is TGTGCCAGCAGCTTGAGCTCGGGGCAGGGGGCGGGGAACACTGAAGCTTTCTTT.

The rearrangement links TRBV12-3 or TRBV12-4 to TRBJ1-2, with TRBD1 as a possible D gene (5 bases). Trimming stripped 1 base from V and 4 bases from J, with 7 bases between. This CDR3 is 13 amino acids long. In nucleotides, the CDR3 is TGTGCCAGCAGTTTAGGTGACAGCTATGGCTACACCTTC. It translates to CASSLGDSYGYTF.

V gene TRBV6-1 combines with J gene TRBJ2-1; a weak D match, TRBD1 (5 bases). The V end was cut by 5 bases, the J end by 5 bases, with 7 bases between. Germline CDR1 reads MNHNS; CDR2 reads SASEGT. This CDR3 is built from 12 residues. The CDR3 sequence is CASSPTDNEQFF. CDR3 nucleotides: TGTGCCAGCAGTCCGACAGACAATGAGCAGTTCTTC.

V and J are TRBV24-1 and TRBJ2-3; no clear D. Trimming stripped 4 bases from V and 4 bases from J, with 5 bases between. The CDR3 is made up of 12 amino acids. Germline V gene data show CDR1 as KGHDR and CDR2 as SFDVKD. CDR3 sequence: CATSERADTQYF. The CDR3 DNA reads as TGTGCCACCAGTGAACGAGCAGATACGCAGTATTTT.

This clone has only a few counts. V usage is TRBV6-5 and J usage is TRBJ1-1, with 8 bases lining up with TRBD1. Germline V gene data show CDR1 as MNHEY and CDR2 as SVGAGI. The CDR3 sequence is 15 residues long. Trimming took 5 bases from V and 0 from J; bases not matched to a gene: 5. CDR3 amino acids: CASSRTGFMNTEAFF. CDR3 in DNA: TGTGCCAGCAGTCGGACAGGGTTCATGAACACTGAAGCTTTCTTT.

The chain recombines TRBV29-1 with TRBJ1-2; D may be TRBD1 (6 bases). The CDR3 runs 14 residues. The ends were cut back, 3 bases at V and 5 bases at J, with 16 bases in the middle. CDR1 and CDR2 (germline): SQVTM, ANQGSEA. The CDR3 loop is CSVERTANGYGYTF. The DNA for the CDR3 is TGCAGCGTTGAGAGGACAGCGAATGGATATGGCTACACCTTC.

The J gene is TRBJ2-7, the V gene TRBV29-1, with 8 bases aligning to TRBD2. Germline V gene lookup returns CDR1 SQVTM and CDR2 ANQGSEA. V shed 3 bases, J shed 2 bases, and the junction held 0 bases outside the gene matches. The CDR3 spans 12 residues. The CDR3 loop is CSVEGLAYEQYF. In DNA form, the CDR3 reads TGCAGCGTTGAGGGACTAGCCTACGAGCAGTACTTC.

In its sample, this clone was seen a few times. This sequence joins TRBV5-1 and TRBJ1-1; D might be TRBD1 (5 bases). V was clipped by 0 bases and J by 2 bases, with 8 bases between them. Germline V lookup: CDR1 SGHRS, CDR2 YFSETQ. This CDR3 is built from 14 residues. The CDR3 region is CASSLGGANTEAFF. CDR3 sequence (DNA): TGCGCCAGCAGCTTGGGTGGGGCCAACACTGAAGCTTTCTTT.

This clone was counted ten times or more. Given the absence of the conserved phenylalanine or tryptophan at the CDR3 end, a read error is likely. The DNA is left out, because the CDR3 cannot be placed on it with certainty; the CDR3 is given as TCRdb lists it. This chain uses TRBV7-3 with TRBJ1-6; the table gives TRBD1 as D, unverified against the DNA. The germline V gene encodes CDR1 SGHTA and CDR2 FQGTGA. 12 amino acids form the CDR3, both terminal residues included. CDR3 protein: CASSLSLGTGPV.

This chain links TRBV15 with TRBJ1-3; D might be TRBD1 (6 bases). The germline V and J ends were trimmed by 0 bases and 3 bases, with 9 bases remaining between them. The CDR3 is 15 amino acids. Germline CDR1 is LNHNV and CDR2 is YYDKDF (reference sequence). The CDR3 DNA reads TGTGCCACCAGCAGAGACCGGGACATTGGAAACACCATATATTTT. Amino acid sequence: CATSRDRDIGNTIYF. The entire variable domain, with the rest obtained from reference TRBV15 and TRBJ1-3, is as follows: DAMVIQNPRYQVTQFGKPVTLSCSQTLNHNVMYWYQQKSSQAPKLLFHYYDKDFNNEADTPDNFQSRRPNTSFCFLDIRSPGLGDTAMYLCATSRDRDIGNTIYFGEGSWLTVV.

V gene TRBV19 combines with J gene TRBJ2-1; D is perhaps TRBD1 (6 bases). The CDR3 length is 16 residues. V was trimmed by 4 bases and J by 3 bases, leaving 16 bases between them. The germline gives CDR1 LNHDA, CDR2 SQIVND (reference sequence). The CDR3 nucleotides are TGTGCCAGTAGTAAAATCACAGGGTCTCTCTACAATGAGCAGTTCTTC. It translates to CASSKITGSLYNEQFF.

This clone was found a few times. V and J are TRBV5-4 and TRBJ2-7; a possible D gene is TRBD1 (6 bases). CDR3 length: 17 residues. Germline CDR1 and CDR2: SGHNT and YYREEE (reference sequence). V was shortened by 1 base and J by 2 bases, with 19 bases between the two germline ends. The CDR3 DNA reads TGTGCCAGCAGCTTGCCAGGGGCGGGTCCACCCCCCTACGAGCAGTACTTC. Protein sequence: CASSLPGAGPPPYEQYF.

This CDR3 is CASSLGTGRVSGELFF. DNA of the CDR3: TGCGCCAGCAGCTTAGGGACAGGGCGAGTAAGCGGGGAGCTGTTTTTT. The rearrangement links TRBV5-1 to TRBJ2-2; 9 bases are shared with TRBD1. Losses at the gene ends were 2 bases for V and 7 bases for J; bases not matched to a gene: 9. The CDR3 spans 16 residues. The germline V gene has CDR1 SGHRS and CDR2 YFSETQ.

The CDR3 sequence is CASRPPGQSNTGELFF. CDR3 bases: TGTGCCAGCAGACCTCCGGGACAGTCGAACACCGGGGAGCTGTTTTTT. V is TRBV7-9 and J is TRBJ2-2, with TRBD1 identical over 7 bases. V was clipped by 6 bases and J by 0 bases; unmatched bases: 7. The CDR3 consists of 16 residues. Germline assignment: CDR1 SEHNR and CDR2 FQNEAQ (reference sequence).

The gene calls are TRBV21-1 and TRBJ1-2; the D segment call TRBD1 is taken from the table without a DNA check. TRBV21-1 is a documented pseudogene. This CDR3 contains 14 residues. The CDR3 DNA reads TGTGCCAGCATCCTGGACAGGGTTAACTATGGCTACACCTTC. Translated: CASILDRVNYGYTF.

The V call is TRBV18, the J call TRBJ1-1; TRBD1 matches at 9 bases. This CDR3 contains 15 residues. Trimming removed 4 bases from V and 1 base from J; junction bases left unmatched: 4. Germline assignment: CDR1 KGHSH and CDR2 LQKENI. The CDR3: CASSLGQGGNTEAFF. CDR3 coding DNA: TGTGCCAGCTCACTGGGACAGGGTGGGAACACTGAAGCTTTCTTT.

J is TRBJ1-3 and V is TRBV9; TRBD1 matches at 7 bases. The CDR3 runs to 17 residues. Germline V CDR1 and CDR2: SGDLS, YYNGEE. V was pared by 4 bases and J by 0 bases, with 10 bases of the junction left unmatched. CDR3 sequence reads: CASSPLGGLISGNTIYF. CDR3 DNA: TGTGCCAGCAGCCCCCTAGGGGGCTTGATCTCTGGAAACACCATATATTTT.

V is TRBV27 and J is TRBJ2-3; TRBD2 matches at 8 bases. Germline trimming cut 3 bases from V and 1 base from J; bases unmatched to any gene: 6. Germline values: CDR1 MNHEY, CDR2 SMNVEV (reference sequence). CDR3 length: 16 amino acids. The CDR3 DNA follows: TGTGCCAGCAGTTTCGGGAGGGCCTGGGGCACAGATACGCAGTATTTT. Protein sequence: CASSFGRAWGTDTQYF.

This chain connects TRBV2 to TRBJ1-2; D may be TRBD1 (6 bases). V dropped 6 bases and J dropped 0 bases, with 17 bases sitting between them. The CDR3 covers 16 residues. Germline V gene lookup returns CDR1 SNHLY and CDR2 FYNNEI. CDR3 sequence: CASSKYGQNPNYGYTF. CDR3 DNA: TGTGCCAGCAGCAAATATGGACAGAACCCTAACTATGGCTACACCTTC.

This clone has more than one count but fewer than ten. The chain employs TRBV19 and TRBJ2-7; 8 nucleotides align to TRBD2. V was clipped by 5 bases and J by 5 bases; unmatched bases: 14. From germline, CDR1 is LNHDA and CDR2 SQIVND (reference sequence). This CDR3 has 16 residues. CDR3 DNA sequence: TGTGCCAGTAGTCGTGGAAGCGGGAGATTCGACGACGAGCAGTACTTC. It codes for CASSRGSGRFDDEQYF.

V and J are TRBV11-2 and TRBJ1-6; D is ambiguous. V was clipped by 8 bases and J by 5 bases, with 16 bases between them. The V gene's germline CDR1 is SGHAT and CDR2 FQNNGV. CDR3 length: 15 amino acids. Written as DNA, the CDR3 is TGTGCCAGCTCACTCCCCGTGGGCAATAATTCACCCCTCCACTTT. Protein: CASSLPVGNNSPLHF.

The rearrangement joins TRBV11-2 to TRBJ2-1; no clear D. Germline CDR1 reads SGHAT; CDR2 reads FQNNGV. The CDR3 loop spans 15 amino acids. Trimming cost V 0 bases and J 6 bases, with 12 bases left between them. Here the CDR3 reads CASSLEASRFNEQFF. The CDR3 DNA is TGTGCCAGCAGCTTAGAGGCTAGTCGGTTCAATGAGCAGTTCTTC.

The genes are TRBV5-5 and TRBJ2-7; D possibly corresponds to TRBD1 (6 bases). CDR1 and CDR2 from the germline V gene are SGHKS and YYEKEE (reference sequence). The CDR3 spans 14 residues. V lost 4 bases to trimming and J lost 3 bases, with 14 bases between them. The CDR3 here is CASSHPGHRYEQYF. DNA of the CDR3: TGTGCCAGCAGCCATCCGGGACACCGCTACGAGCAGTACTTC.